This T cell receptor beta chain derives from a study of human T cells and chemical hapten exposure. About the study: Minor pooled library volume differences mainly drove per-sample TCR yield variation.

General study points: Among TCRs, those above 1 in 1000 frequency were unaffected by DPC sensitization.

Extraction yielded total RNA from whole blood (unfractionated). There are 12 residues in the CDR3. Germline V gene data show CDR1 as MNHNY and CDR2 as SVGAGI (reference sequence). V dropped 4 bases and J dropped 9 bases, with 11 bases sitting between them. In this sample, this clonotype turned up many times. Its target is not known. Individual cDNA molecules in this library carried unique molecular identifiers. Original processing notes: TCRs per sample had a median of approximately 96,000 and ranged from about 20,000 to 700,000. TCRdb itself ran the 5' RACE reads through MiXCR, one entry per CDR3 protein. The V and J calls shown here were made by TCRdb, not taken from the authors' results. This sample has about 140,000 distinct CDR3 sequences, with 3.5% to 5% found just once.

This clonotype was sampled from a female donor in good health. The chain recombines TRBV6-6 with TRBJ2-3; TRBD1 might be the D (6 bases). The CDR3 region is CASSSDRHTQYF. The DNA for the CDR3 is TGTGCCAGCAGTTCGGACAGACACACGCAGTATTTT.